These 29 T cell receptor beta chains came from one sample sequenced in a study of Graves' ophthalmopathy and Graves' hyperthyroidism. The sequenced template was RNA, covering the TCR beta CDR3 region. The workflow started with a first-round RT-PCR run with HTBI primers and then moved on to a second-round multiplex PCR. TCRdb recomputed calls from the multiplex PCR reads with MiXCR, one row per CDR3 protein. The sample yields 600,000 to 700,000 distinct CDR3 sequences, just over 40% seen once. Material: peripheral blood. The receptors come from an adult man with Graves' ophthalmopathy.

This clonotype was picked up many times. Written as DNA, the CDR3 is TGTGCCACCAGCAGAGATGGCATTGTCAACGAGCAGTACTTC. Encoded protein: CATSRDGIVNEQYF. The chain links TRBV15 to TRBJ2-7; D remains unclear. This CDR3 comprises 14 residues. The V end lost 0 bases, the J end lost 5 bases, and 11 bases lay between the germline ends. The V gene's germline CDR1 is LNHNV and CDR2 YYDKDF (reference sequence).

The rearrangement joins TRBV25-1 to TRBJ1-1; perhaps TRBD1 as D (6 bases). V lost 6 bases, J lost 1 base, and 12 bases lay in between. This CDR3 is built from 14 residues. The germline gives CDR1 MGHDK, CDR2 SYGVNS. CDR3 sequence (DNA): TGTGCCAGCAGACAGGGACCGCAGAACACTGAAGCTTTCTTT. It encodes CASRQGPQNTEAFF.

This clonotype was observed at least ten times. The chain employs TRBV5-1 and TRBJ2-5; D might be TRBD2 (5 bases). CDR3 size: 13 residues. Germline V CDR1 and CDR2: SGHRS, YFSETQ. Trimming removed 2 bases at V and 4 bases at J, with 9 bases between. Here the CDR3 DNA reads TGCGCCAGCAGCTTCGGGATGGGAGAGACCCAGTACTTC. This encodes CASSFGMGETQYF. Drawing the rest from reference TRBV5-1 and TRBJ2-5, the complete variable domain is KAGVTQTPRYLIKTRGQQVTLSCSPISGHRSVSWYQQTPGQGLQFLFEYFSETQRNKGNFPGRFSGRQFSNSRSEMNVSTLELGDSALYLCASSFGMGETQYFGPGTRLLVL.

The J gene is TRBJ2-6, the V gene TRBV19; D is ambiguous. Germline V gene lookup returns CDR1 LNHDA and CDR2 SQIVND (reference sequence). The CDR3 has 16 amino acids. The ends were cut back, 4 bases at V and 4 bases at J, with 14 bases in the middle. The CDR3 loop reads CASSTSRRTGANVLTF. The CDR3 coding sequence is TGTGCCAGTAGTACTTCACGGCGGACCGGGGCCAACGTCCTGACTTTC.

There are many counts of this clonotype. This rearrangement joins TRBV5-6 to TRBJ2-7; D not resolved. The germline V and J ends were trimmed by 7 bases and 3 bases, with 5 bases remaining between them. Germline V CDR1 and CDR2: SGHDT, YYEEEE. The CDR3 length is 10 residues. CDR3 residues: CASGRYEQYF. The CDR3 DNA reads as TGTGCCAGCGGCCGCTACGAGCAGTACTTC.

This chain uses TRBV19 with TRBJ1-5, with D perhaps matching TRBD1 (5 bases). This CDR3 has 14 residues. Trimming took off 5 bases at V and 7 bases at J, with 15 bases between the two ends. The V gene's germline CDR1 is LNHDA and CDR2 SQIVND (reference sequence). This CDR3 is CASSPGRGRQPQHF. CDR3 nucleotide sequence: TGTGCCAGTAGTCCAGGTCGGGGACGACAGCCCCAGCATTTT. The full variable domain, rest sourced from reference TRBV19 and TRBJ1-5, is DGGITQSPKYLFRKEGQNVTLSCEQNLNHDAMYWYRQDPGQGLRLIYYSQIVNDFQKGDIAEGYSVSREKKESFPLTVTSAQKNPTAFYLCASSPGRGRQPQHFGDGTRLSIL.

In the case of this clonotype: This clone may be a read error of a much larger clone one base away. The chain uses TRBV19 and TRBJ1-1; tentatively, D is TRBD1 (6 bases). The CDR3 runs to 14 residues. Germline values: CDR1 LNHDA, CDR2 SQIVND (reference sequence). Trimming pared 5 bases from V and 3 bases from J, leaving 13 bases between. CDR3 loop: CASSYTGLDTEAFF. The CDR3 DNA follows: TGTGCCAGTAGTTATACAGGGTTGGACACTGAAGCTTTCTTT. The variable domain in full, with the rest retrieved from reference TRBV19 and TRBJ1-1, is DGGITQSPKYLFRKEGQNVTLSCEQNLNHDAMYWYRQDPGQGLRLIYYSQIVNDFQKGDIAEGYSVSREKKESFPLTVTSAQKNPTAFYLCASSYTGLDTEAFFGQGTRLTVV.

The chain carries TRBV24-1 and TRBJ1-5; D possibly corresponds to TRBD1 (5 bases). The CDR3 runs to 13 residues. V dropped 4 bases and J dropped 11 bases, with 14 bases sitting between them. Germline V gene data show CDR1 as KGHDR and CDR2 as SFDVKD. The CDR3 is CATSDSGTGAQHF. DNA of the CDR3: TGTGCCACCAGTGACTCCGGGACTGGGGCCCAGCATTTT.

The chain has TRBV29-1 and TRBJ1-2; D remains ambiguous. The germline CDR1 and CDR2 sequences are SQVTM and ANQGSEA. The CDR3 spans 12 residues. Trimming took off 3 bases at V and 7 bases at J, with 12 bases between the two ends. The CDR3 here is CSVEDPRFGYTF. The CDR3 DNA sequence: TGCAGCGTTGAGGACCCGCGGTTTGGCTACACCTTC.

In nucleotides, the CDR3 is TGCAGTGCTAGAGATATTCAATTGGCGGGCGGCTACACCTTC. Protein product: CSARDIQLAGGYTF. V is TRBV20-1 and J is TRBJ1-2, with D unclear. The germline CDR1 and CDR2 sequences are DFQATT and SNEGSKA (reference sequence). There are 14 residues in the CDR3. Trimming removed 0 bases at V and 8 bases at J, with 16 bases between.

The chain couples TRBV12-3 or TRBV12-4 to TRBJ2-5; no clear D. The CDR3 has 11 amino acids. The ends were cut back, 3 bases at V and 7 bases at J, with 6 bases in the middle. Here the CDR3 reads CASSFKGTQYF. The CDR3 coding sequence is TGTGCCAGCAGTTTTAAGGGGACCCAGTACTTC.

As regards this clonotype: At one end the junction does not follow the germline gene, possibly because of a read error. The chain employs TRBV9 and TRBJ2-5, with TRBD2 matching 10 bases. From germline, CDR1 is SGDLS and CDR2 YYNGEE. This CDR3 is built from 14 residues. The CDR3 DNA reads TGTGCCAGCAGTGTAGCGGGGGGCCAAGCGACCCAGTACTTC. It encodes CASSVAGGQATQYF. Based on the CDR3 plus reference TRBV9 and TRBJ2-5, the full variable domain is DSGVTQTPKHLITATGQRVTLRCSPRSGDLSVYWYQQSLDQGLQFLIQYYNGEERAKGNILERFSAQQFPDLHSELNLSSLELGDSALYFCASSVAGGQATQYFGPGTRLLVL.

The chain joins TRBV15 to TRBJ2-7; D may be TRBD1 (5 bases). Germline V gene lookup returns CDR1 LNHNV and CDR2 YYDKDF (reference sequence). The CDR3 has 13 residues. V shed 3 bases and J shed 6 bases, with 12 bases lying between them. The CDR3 DNA follows: TGTGCCACCAGCAGCTCTCAGGGCCTCGAGCAGTACTTC. The encoded protein is CATSSSQGLEQYF.

This clonotype has ten or more counts. The chain carries TRBV2 and TRBJ2-5; D unresolved. The ends were cut back, 7 bases at V and 5 bases at J, with 5 bases in the middle. Germline CDR1 and CDR2: SNHLY and FYNNEI. The CDR3 extends over 10 amino acids. CDR3 in DNA: TGTGCCAGCATATCGGAGACCCAGTACTTC. It is translated as CASISETQYF.

The chain has TRBV29-1 and TRBJ2-5, with D perhaps assigned TRBD1 or TRBD2 (5 bases each). This CDR3 contains 13 residues. Trimming cost V 7 bases and J 4 bases, with 16 bases left between them. From germline, CDR1 is SQVTM and CDR2 ANQGSEA. This chain's CDR3 is CSGRGGLRETQYF. The CDR3 bases are TGCAGCGGACGGGGCGGGTTGAGAGAGACCCAGTACTTC.

This clonotype was seen repeatedly, ten times or more. The rearrangement links TRBV9 to TRBJ1-2, with a tentative D call TRBD1 (6 bases). CDR3 size: 16 residues. Trimming removed 4 bases from V and 4 bases from J, with 20 bases in between. Per germline, CDR1 SGDLS and CDR2 YYNGEE. CDR3 amino acids: CASSPLNQQGSYGYTF. CDR3 coding DNA: TGTGCCAGCAGCCCCCTCAACCAACAGGGCAGCTATGGCTACACCTTC.

This clonotype was counted ten times or more. The chain recombines TRBV19 with TRBJ1-1; tentatively, D is TRBD1 (6 bases). Germline CDR1 reads LNHDA; CDR2 reads SQIVND (reference sequence). V lost 1 base and J 1 base, leaving 7 bases between the germline ends. There are 14 residues in the CDR3. For the CDR3, the DNA is TGTGCCAGTAGTATAGGGGGGCGGAACACTGAAGCTTTCTTT. Its protein product is CASSIGGRNTEAFF.

The rearrangement joins TRBV4-1 to TRBJ2-5; 9 positions match TRBD2. Trimming removed 3 bases from V and 2 bases from J; junction bases left unmatched: 10. The V gene's germline CDR1 is MGHRA and CDR2 YSYEKL. The CDR3 extends over 17 amino acids. The CDR3 DNA sequence: TGCGCCAGCAGCCAGGGACTGAGCGGGGGGCCACAAGAGACCCAGTACTTC. Translation: CASSQGLSGGPQETQYF.

This clonotype was recorded many times. DNA of the CDR3: TGTGCCAGCAGTCCTCCAGGGGCCGGTCGAGAGACCCAGTACTTC. Translated: CASSPPGAGRETQYF. The chain couples TRBV6-1 to TRBJ2-5; possible D gene TRBD1, 6 bases. The CDR3 has 15 amino acids. Germline V CDR1 and CDR2: MNHNS, SASEGT. Trimming shortened V by 5 bases and J by 4 bases, and 17 bases separated the two germline ends.

This clonotype was counted between two and nine times. The chain couples TRBV27 to TRBJ2-7; 7 positions agree with TRBD1. Germline trimming cut 3 bases from V and 2 bases from J; bases unmatched to any gene: 7. The CDR3 is 15 amino acids. CDR1 and CDR2 from the germline V gene are MNHEY and SMNVEV (reference sequence). In nucleotides, the CDR3 is TGTGCCAGCAGTTTGAGGACAGGTGAGGCCTACGAGCAGTACTTC. Protein sequence: CASSLRTGEAYEQYF.

The chain employs TRBV4-3 and TRBJ2-6; maybe TRBD2 (6 bases). The CDR3 covers 18 residues. Germline V gene lookup returns CDR1 LGHNA and CDR2 YSLEER. Trimming pared 0 bases from V and 0 bases from J, leaving 12 bases between. The chain's CDR3 is CASSQERGEASGANVLTF. CDR3 DNA sequence: TGCGCCAGCAGCCAAGAAAGAGGGGAGGCCTCTGGGGCCAACGTCCTGACTTTC.

The rearrangement links TRBV7-2 to TRBJ2-2; D may be TRBD2 (6 bases). This CDR3 comprises 15 residues. Trimming removed 6 bases from V and 4 bases from J, with 15 bases in between. CDR1 is SGHTA, CDR2 FQGNSA, per germline. CDR3 DNA: TGTGCCAGCAGTCCCCCGGGACTGCCCACCGGGGAGCTGTTTTTT. It is translated as CASSPPGLPTGELFF.

This chain connects TRBV2 to TRBJ1-2; a weak D match, TRBD1 (6 bases). Trimming took 4 bases from V and 8 from J, leaving 17 bases between them. This CDR3 has 14 residues. CDR1 and CDR2 from the germline V gene are SNHLY and FYNNEI. CDR3 bases: TGTGCCAGCAGTGTACAGGAGGGGGTTCGCGGCTACACCTTC. It specifies CASSVQEGVRGYTF.

This clonotype occurred a few times. The rearrangement joins TRBV12-3 or TRBV12-4 to TRBJ2-5; 7 bases map to TRBD2. The junction had 4 bases not matched to a gene; V was cut back by 1 base and J by 5 bases. The CDR3 is made up of 14 amino acids. CDR3 nucleotide sequence: TGTGCCAGCAGTTTAGTCGGGGGGTGGGAGACCCAGTACTTC. Its translation: CASSLVGGWETQYF.

This clonotype was seen many times. V usage is TRBV12-3 or TRBV12-4 and J usage is TRBJ1-2, with D tentatively TRBD1 (5 bases). Between the trimmed V and J ends, which lost 4 bases and 2 bases, there was a span of 11 bases. CDR3 size: 14 residues. The CDR3 nucleotides are TGTGCCAGCAGTTCTCGGGGCAGGAACTATGGCTACACCTTC. Translating gives CASSSRGRNYGYTF.

This clonotype came up a few times. DNA for the CDR3: TGTGCCAGCAGCTTGGGCAGTGTCCCTTTCGGGACCGGGGAGCTGTTTTTT. Encoded protein: CASSLGSVPFGTGELFF. The chain joins TRBV7-3 to TRBJ2-2; no clear D gene. Germline CDR1 reads SGHTA; CDR2 reads FQGTGA. Trimming shortened V by 3 bases and J by 5 bases, and 19 bases separated the two germline ends. The CDR3 runs to 17 residues. Full variable domain (outside the CDR3, taken from reference TRBV7-3 and TRBJ2-2): GAGVSQTPSNKVTEKGKYVELRCDPISGHTALYWYRQSLGQGPEFLIYFQGTGAADDSGLPNDRFFAVRPEGSVSTLKIQRTERGDSAVYLCASSLGSVPFGTGELFFGEGSRLTVL.

CDR3 region: CSAGRQETQHF. CDR3 coding DNA: TGCAGTGCCGGTCGGCAAGAGACCCAGCATTTT. The chain carries TRBV20-1 and TRBJ1-5, with D unclear. There are 11 residues in the CDR3. Trimming removed 6 bases from V and 11 bases from J, with 14 bases in between. Germline CDR1 and CDR2: DFQATT and SNEGSKA (reference sequence).

This clonotype has a single count. No conserved phenylalanine or tryptophan is present at the end of the CDR3, so a read error is the likely explanation. It is unclear where the CDR3 begins or ends on the DNA, so no DNA is shown, and the CDR3 is as TCRdb lists it. This chain links TRBV10-3 with TRBJ1-4; no check of the table's D call, TRBD1, against the DNA was made. The germline gives CDR1 ENHRY, CDR2 SYGVKD. The CDR3 is 8 amino acids in total, end residues counted. CDR3 protein: CAISDLRD.

This clonotype was seen a handful of times. A junction boundary mismatches the germline segment, possibly from a read error. In DNA, the CDR3 is TGTGCCAGCAGTAGGGAGCGGGGGGCCCACTACGAGCAGTACTTC. This codes for CASSRERGAHYEQYF. V gene TRBV10-3 combines with J gene TRBJ2-7; 9 bases match TRBD2. This CDR3 region has 15 residues. The germline V gene has CDR1 ENHRY and CDR2 SYGVKD.